This T cell receptor (beta chain) is from a study of identical twins. There are 15 residues in the CDR3. CDR1 and CDR2 from the germline V gene are SGHRS and YFSETQ. V gave up 4 bases and J gave up 0 bases; unmatched junction bases: 4. TCRdb used MiXCR to reprocess the 5' RACE reads, holding one entry per CDR3 protein. Here the sample spans just under 550,000 distinct CDR3 sequences, about 15% being singletons. This same sample was also taken into another study, of yellow fever vaccine responses in identical twins.

The specimen sequenced was CD4+ T cells sorted from blood. The clonotype originates from a woman younger than 35 in good health. The chain is built from TRBV5-1 and TRBJ2-7, with TRBD2 matching over 10 bases. CDR3 nucleotides: TGCGCCAGCAGCCTGACTAGCGGGCTCTCCTACGAGCAGTACTTC. The encoded protein is CASSLTSGLSYEQYF.